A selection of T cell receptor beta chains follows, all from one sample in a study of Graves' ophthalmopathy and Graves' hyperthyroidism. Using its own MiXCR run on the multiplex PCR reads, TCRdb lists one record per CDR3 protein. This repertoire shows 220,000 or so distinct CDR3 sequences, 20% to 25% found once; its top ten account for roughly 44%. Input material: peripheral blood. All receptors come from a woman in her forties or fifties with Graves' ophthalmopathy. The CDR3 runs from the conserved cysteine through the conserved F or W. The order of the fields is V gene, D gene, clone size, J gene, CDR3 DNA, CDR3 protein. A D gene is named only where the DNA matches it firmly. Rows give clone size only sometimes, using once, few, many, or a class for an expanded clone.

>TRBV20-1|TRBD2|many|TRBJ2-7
TGCAGTGCTTTCCCTGGGACTAGCGGGAGGACTAGCTCCTACGAGCAGTACTTC
CSAFPGTSGRTSSYEQYF
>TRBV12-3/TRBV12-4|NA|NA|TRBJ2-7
TGTGCCAGCACCCACCCTGGATCCTACGAGCAGTACTTC
CASTHPGSYEQYF
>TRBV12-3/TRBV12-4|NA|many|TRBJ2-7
TGTGCCAGCAGTTTACTAGACGAGCAGTACTTC
CASSLLDEQYF
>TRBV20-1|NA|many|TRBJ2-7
TGCAGTGCTAGAGATGGGACGGGAGTCGCCTACGAGCAGTACTTC
CSARDGTGVAYEQYF
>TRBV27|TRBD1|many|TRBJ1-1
TGTGCCAGCAGTCGGGACAGGCGGAGCACTGAAGCTTTCTTT
CASSRDRRSTEAFF
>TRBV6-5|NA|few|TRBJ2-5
TGTGCCAGCAGTTACTCGACCGGCCAGCAGGAGACCCAGTACTTC
CASSYSTGQQETQYF
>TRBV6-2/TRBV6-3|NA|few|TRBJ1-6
TGTGCCAGCAGTTACTGGGGCAATTCACCCCTCCACTTT
CASSYWGNSPLHF
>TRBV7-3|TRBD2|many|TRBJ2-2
TGTGCCAGCGGTGGGACTAGCGCGAACACCGGGGAGCTGTTTTTT
CASGGTSANTGELFF
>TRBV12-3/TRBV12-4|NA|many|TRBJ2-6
TGTGCCAGCAGTTTATTGGGGTACGGGGCCAACGTCCTGACTTTC
CASSLLGYGANVLTF
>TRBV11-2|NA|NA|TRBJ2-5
TGTGCCAGCAGCTTTAATAGTAACAGCCTAGAGACCCAGTACTTC
CASSFNSNSLETQYF
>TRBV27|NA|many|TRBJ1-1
TGTGCCAGCAGTTTACTTCAGGGTGGGGGAAACACTGAAGCTTTCTTT
CASSLLQGGGNTEAFF
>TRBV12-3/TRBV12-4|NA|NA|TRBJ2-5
TGTGCCAGCAGTTTAATGTCCCAAAAAGAGACCCAGTACTTC
CASSLMSQKETQYF
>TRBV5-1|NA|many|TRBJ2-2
TGCGCCAGCAGCTTGGAAGTGGGCTACACCGGGGAGCTGTTTTTT
CASSLEVGYTGELFF
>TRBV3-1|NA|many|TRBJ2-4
TGTGCAAGTGGTCACGAAGCCAAAAACATTCAGTACTTC
CASGHEAKNIQYF
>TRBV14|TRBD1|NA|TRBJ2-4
TGTGCCAGCAGCCCAATGATATCCGGGGGACAGGACATTCAGTACTTC
CASSPMISGGQDIQYF
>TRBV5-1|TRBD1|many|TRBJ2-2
TGCGCCAGCAGCTTGGAAGGGGGCGCGATATCCGGGGAGCTGTTTTTT
CASSLEGGAISGELFF
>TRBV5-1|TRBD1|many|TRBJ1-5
TGCGCCAGCAGCTGGACAGGGGGCACTCAGCCCCAGCATTTT
CASSWTGGTQPQHF
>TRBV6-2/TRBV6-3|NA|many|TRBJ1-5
TGTGCCAGCAGTTACGCGGGCAATCAGCCCCAGCATTTT
CASSYAGNQPQHF
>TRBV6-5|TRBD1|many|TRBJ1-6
TGTGCCAGCAGCTCCGGGACAGGGGATTCACCCCTCCACTTT
CASSSGTGDSPLHF
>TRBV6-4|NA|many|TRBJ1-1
TGTGCCAGCAGTGACTATGGGGGAGGGTACGCTTTCTTT
CASSDYGGGYAFF
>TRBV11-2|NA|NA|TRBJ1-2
TGTGCCTGGAGTGTAAGAGACCGGTATGGCTACACCTTC
CAWSVRDRYGYTF
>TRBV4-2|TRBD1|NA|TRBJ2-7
TGTGCCAGCAGCCAAGATCACCTTCAGCCGGGACAGGGAGTGTGCGAGCAGTACTTC
CASSQDHLQPGQGVCEQYF